The T cell receptor beta chain described here comes from a study of blood T cell repertoires in COVID-19. At the level of the study: PBMCs, B-cell-depleted T cells, or T cells were the source of the cDNA or gDNA that made up the material.

In the authors' methods: It was from reference gene primer amplification that nucleated cell counts were estimated. Clones were read by immunoSEQ multiplex PCR, and TCRdb kept only the in-frame ones, dropping some. V and J calls and clone size follow that table, whereas D and trimming were derived from the DNA. The sample contains 200,000 to 300,000 clones, around 88% of which appear only once. Participant age was roughly 18 to 95 years, and participants resided in roughly 25 US areas. The J segment lost 3 bases and the V segment lost 10 bases, leaving 11 bases of the junction unmatched. This CDR3 region has 15 residues. Looked up from germline, CDR1 is ENHRY and CDR2 is SYGVKD.

Sequencing was carried out using PBMCs or T cells enriched from blood (not recorded which). This chain links TRBV10-3 with TRBJ1-1; 10 nucleotides align to TRBD1. The source of this sequence is a woman between 40 and 55 years old with acute COVID-19. The CDR3 sequence: CASSGTGARDTEAFF. The DNA of the CDR3 is TGTGCCAGTAGCGGGACAGGGGCGAGGGACACTGAAGCTTTCTTT.